This is a list of T cell receptor beta chains from one sample in a study of T cell repertoires in cytomegalovirus infection. TCRdb passed the reads through MiXCR, listing each CDR3 protein once. The sample consists of more than 150,000 distinct CDR3 sequences, roughly 19% of them appearing once. The sample consisted of PBMCs. These receptors all come from a human donor in good health (CMV status not recorded). Some clones in this sample may be carry-over from other donors' samples. Each CDR3 is given with its conserved first and last residue. Fields, in order: V gene, clone size, J gene, D gene, CDR3 protein, CDR3 DNA. D genes are given only for firm matches. Clone size, where shown, is once, few, many, or a class for clones that have expanded.

V gene: TRBV11-1; clone size: -; J gene: TRBJ1-1; D gene: TRBD1; CDR3 protein: CASSFGTGGFEAFF; CDR3 DNA: TGTGCCAGCAGCTTCGGGACAGGGGGCTTTGAAGCTTTCTTT
V gene: TRBV29-1; clone size: -; J gene: TRBJ1-2; D gene: -; CDR3 protein: CSVEGRDIYGYTF; CDR3 DNA: TGCAGCGTTGAAGGCAGGGACATCTATGGCTACACCTTC
V gene: TRBV28; clone size: -; J gene: TRBJ2-6; D gene: TRBD1; CDR3 protein: CASSSPQGTGSSGANVLTF; CDR3 DNA: TGTGCCAGCAGTTCCCCCCAGGGGACAGGTAGCTCTGGGGCCAACGTCCTGACTTTC
V gene: TRBV18; clone size: few; J gene: TRBJ2-5; D gene: -; CDR3 protein: CASSRESQTQYF; CDR3 DNA: TGTGCCAGCTCCCGGGAGAGTCAGACCCAGTACTTC
V gene: TRBV9; clone size: many; J gene: TRBJ2-1; D gene: TRBD2; CDR3 protein: CASSPPGGSSYNEQFF; CDR3 DNA: TGTGCCAGCAGCCCCCCCGGGGGGAGCTCCTACAATGAGCAGTTCTTC
V gene: TRBV15; clone size: few; J gene: TRBJ1-5; D gene: TRBD1; CDR3 protein: CATGTEYSNQPQHF; CDR3 DNA: TGTGCCACCGGGACAGAATATAGCAATCAGCCCCAGCATTTT
V gene: TRBV6-1; clone size: few; J gene: TRBJ1-2; D gene: -; CDR3 protein: CASSESGNYGYTF; CDR3 DNA: TGTGCCAGCAGTGAATCAGGGAACTATGGCTACACCTTC
V gene: TRBV6-1; clone size: few; J gene: TRBJ2-3; D gene: TRBD2; CDR3 protein: CASSERLAGADTQYF; CDR3 DNA: TGTGCCAGCAGTGAGAGGCTAGCGGGAGCAGATACGCAGTATTTT
V gene: TRBV5-4; clone size: -; J gene: TRBJ2-7; D gene: -; CDR3 protein: CASGRRENSYEQYF; CDR3 DNA: TGTGCCAGCGGCCGACGGGAAAACTCCTACGAGCAGTACTTC
V gene: TRBV28; clone size: -; J gene: TRBJ1-3; D gene: -; CDR3 protein: CASSLFGSGNTIYF; CDR3 DNA: TGTGCCAGCAGTTTATTCGGCTCTGGAAACACCATATATTTT
V gene: TRBV20-1; clone size: few; J gene: TRBJ1-1; D gene: -; CDR3 protein: CSARADTEAFF; CDR3 DNA: TGCAGTGCTAGAGCTGACACTGAAGCTTTCTTT
V gene: TRBV28; clone size: few; J gene: TRBJ1-1; D gene: TRBD1; CDR3 protein: CASSPGTASEAFF; CDR3 DNA: TGTGCCAGCAGTCCCGGGACAGCTTCAGAAGCTTTCTTT
V gene: TRBV7-2; clone size: many; J gene: TRBJ1-2; D gene: -; CDR3 protein: CASSLEGVDGYTF; CDR3 DNA: TGTGCCAGCAGCTTAGAGGGGGTAGATGGCTACACCTTC
V gene: TRBV23-1; clone size: -; J gene: TRBJ2-5; D gene: TRBD2; CDR3 protein: CASSHSGTSGRGAQETQYF; CDR3 DNA: TGCGCCAGCAGTCACTCCGGGACTAGCGGGAGAGGGGCACAAGAGACCCAGTACTTC
V gene: TRBV6-4; clone size: -; J gene: TRBJ1-6; D gene: -; CDR3 protein: CASSERMNNSPLHF; CDR3 DNA: TGTGCCAGCAGTGAAAGGATGAATAATTCACCCCTCCACTTT
V gene: TRBV10-1; clone size: few; J gene: TRBJ1-6; D gene: -; CDR3 protein: CASSEQQGLGSPLHF; CDR3 DNA: TGCGCCAGCAGTGAGCAGCAGGGATTGGGTTCACCCCTCCACTTT
V gene: TRBV12-3/TRBV12-4; clone size: -; J gene: TRBJ2-1; D gene: TRBD1; CDR3 protein: CASSHGQGRNNEQFF; CDR3 DNA: TGTGCCAGCAGCCACGGACAGGGGAGGAACAATGAGCAGTTCTTC
V gene: TRBV6-1; clone size: -; J gene: TRBJ1-1; D gene: -; CDR3 protein: CASSHKVDTEAFF; CDR3 DNA: TGTGCCAGCAGCCACAAGGTCGACACTGAAGCTTTCTTT
V gene: TRBV28; clone size: many; J gene: TRBJ2-7; D gene: -; CDR3 protein: CASRKWQGSYEQYF; CDR3 DNA: TGTGCCAGCAGAAAATGGCAGGGATCCTACGAGCAGTACTTC
V gene: TRBV6-1; clone size: many; J gene: TRBJ2-1; D gene: TRBD1; CDR3 protein: CASTETGGAYNEQFF; CDR3 DNA: TGTGCCAGCACCGAGACAGGGGGGGCCTACAATGAGCAGTTCTTC
V gene: TRBV14; clone size: few; J gene: TRBJ1-6; D gene: TRBD1; CDR3 protein: CASSQGGTGIYSPLHF; CDR3 DNA: TGTGCCAGCAGCCAAGGAGGGACAGGAATATATTCACCCCTCCACTTT
V gene: TRBV25-1; clone size: -; J gene: TRBJ2-2; D gene: -; CDR3 protein: CAGSEERATGELFF; CDR3 DNA: TGTGCCGGCAGTGAAGAGCGGGCCACCGGGGAGCTGTTTTTT
V gene: TRBV6-5; clone size: -; J gene: TRBJ2-3; D gene: -; CDR3 protein: CASSLQGTSTDTQYF; CDR3 DNA: TGTGCCAGCAGTTTGCAGGGTACTAGCACAGATACGCAGTATTTT
V gene: TRBV9; clone size: -; J gene: TRBJ2-6; D gene: -; CDR3 protein: CASSVGGGPGANVLTF; CDR3 DNA: TGTGCCAGCAGCGTAGGTGGGGGGCCTGGGGCCAACGTCCTGACTTTC
V gene: TRBV3-1; clone size: once; J gene: TRBJ1-1; D gene: -; CDR3 protein: CASSQDWADTEAFF; CDR3 DNA: TGTGCCAGCAGCCAAGATTGGGCAGACACTGAAGCTTTCTTT
V gene: TRBV7-3; clone size: -; J gene: TRBJ1-6; D gene: -; CDR3 protein: CASSSDPRGDSPLHF; CDR3 DNA: TGTGCCAGCAGCAGCGACCCCCGGGGGGATTCACCCCTCCACTTT
V gene: TRBV7-2; clone size: many; J gene: TRBJ2-7; D gene: TRBD1; CDR3 protein: CASSLGNRGYEQYF; CDR3 DNA: TGTGCCAGCAGCTTAGGGAACAGGGGCTACGAGCAGTACTTC
V gene: TRBV12-3/TRBV12-4; clone size: few; J gene: TRBJ2-1; D gene: TRBD2; CDR3 protein: CASSSRAGGPGNEQFF; CDR3 DNA: TGTGCCAGCAGTTCGAGAGCGGGAGGGCCGGGCAATGAGCAGTTCTTC
V gene: TRBV7-9; clone size: few; J gene: TRBJ1-1; D gene: -; CDR3 protein: CASSLGWAGVDTEAFF; CDR3 DNA: TGTGCCAGCAGCTTAGGTTGGGCAGGAGTGGACACTGAAGCTTTCTTT